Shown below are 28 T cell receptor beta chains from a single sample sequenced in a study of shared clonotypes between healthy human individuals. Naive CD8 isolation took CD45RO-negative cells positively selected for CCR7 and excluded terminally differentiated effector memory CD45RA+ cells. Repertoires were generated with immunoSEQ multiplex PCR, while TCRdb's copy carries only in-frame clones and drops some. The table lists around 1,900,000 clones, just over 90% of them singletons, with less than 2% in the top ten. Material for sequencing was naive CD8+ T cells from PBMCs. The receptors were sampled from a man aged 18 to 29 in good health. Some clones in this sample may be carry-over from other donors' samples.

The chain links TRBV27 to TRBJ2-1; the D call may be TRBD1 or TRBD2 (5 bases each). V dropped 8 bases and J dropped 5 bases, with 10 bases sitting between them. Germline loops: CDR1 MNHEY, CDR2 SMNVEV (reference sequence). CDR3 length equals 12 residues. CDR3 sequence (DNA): TGTGCCAGCTCCGGGGCCCACAATGAGCAGTTCTTC. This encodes CASSGAHNEQFF.

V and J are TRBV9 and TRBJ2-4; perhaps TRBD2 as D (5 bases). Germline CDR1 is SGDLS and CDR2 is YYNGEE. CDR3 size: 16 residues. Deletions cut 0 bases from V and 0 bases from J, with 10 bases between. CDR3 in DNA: TGTGCCAGCAGCGTAGGAGACGGGGTAGCCAAAAACATTCAGTACTTC. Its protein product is CASSVGDGVAKNIQYF.

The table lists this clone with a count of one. CDR3 residues: CASSQVWGSNQPQHF. The CDR3 bases are TGCGCCAGCAGCCAAGTGTGGGGTAGCAATCAGCCCCAGCATTTT. The chain uses TRBV4-3 and TRBJ1-5; D is uncertain. V lost 1 base and J lost 0, with 7 bases in between. This CDR3 comprises 15 residues. CDR1 and CDR2 from the germline V gene are LGHNA and YSLEER.

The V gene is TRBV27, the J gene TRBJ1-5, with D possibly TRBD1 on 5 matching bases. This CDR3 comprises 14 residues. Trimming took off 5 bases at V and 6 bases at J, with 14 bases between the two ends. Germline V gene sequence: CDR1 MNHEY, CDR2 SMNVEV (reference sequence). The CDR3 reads CASSRGLGGQPQHF. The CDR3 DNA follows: TGTGCCAGCAGTCGGGGCTTAGGAGGTCAGCCCCAGCATTTT.

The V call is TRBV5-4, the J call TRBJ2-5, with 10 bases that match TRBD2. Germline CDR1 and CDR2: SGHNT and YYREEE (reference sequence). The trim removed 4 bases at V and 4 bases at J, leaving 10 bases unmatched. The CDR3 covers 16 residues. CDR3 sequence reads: CASSPGTAGGVETQYF. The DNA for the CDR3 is TGTGCCAGCAGCCCCGGGACAGCGGGAGGGGTAGAGACCCAGTACTTC.

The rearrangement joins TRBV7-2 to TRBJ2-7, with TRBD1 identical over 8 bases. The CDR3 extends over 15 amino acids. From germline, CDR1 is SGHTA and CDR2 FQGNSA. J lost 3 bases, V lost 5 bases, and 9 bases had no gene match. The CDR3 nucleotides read TGTGCCAGCAGCCCCGACAGGGGCTCCGGCTACGAGCAGTACTTC. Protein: CASSPDRGSGYEQYF.

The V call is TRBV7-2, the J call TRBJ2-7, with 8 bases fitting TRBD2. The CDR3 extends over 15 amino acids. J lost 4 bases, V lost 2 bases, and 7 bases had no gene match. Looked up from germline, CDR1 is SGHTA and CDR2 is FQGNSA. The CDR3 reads CASSLSPGGGYEQYF. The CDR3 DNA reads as TGTGCCAGCAGCTTATCCCCGGGAGGGGGGTACGAGCAGTACTTC. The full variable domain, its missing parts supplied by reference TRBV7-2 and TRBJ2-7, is GAGVSQSPSNKVTEKGKDVELRCDPISGHTALYWYRQSLGQGLEFLIYFQGNSAPDKSGLPSDRFSAERTGGSVSTLTIQRTQQEDSAVYLCASSLSPGGGYEQYFGPGTRLTVT.

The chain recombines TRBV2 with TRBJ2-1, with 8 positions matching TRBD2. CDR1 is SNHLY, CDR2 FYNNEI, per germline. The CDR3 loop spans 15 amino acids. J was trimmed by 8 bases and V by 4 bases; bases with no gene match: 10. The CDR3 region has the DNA TGTGCCAGCAGTGGTGGACTAGCTCTCGGAGATGAGCAGTTCTTC. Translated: CASSGGLALGDEQFF.

CDR3 in amino acids: CASSSSLGTGIFHNEQFF. The CDR3 region has the DNA TGTGCCAGCAGCTCAAGCCTTGGGACAGGGATTTTCCACAATGAGCAGTTCTTC. The chain has TRBV7-9 and TRBJ2-1; TRBD1 agrees at 9 bases. Trimming took 4 bases from V and 5 from J; bases not matched to a gene: 15. CDR1 and CDR2 (germline): SEHNR, FQNEAQ (reference sequence). This CDR3 is built from 18 residues.

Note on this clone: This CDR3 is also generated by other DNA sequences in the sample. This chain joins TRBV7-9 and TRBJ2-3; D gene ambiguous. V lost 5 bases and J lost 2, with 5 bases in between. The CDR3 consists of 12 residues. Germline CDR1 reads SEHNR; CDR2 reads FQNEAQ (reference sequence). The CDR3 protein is CASSPATDTQYF. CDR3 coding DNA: TGTGCCAGCAGCCCGGCCACAGATACGCAGTATTTT.

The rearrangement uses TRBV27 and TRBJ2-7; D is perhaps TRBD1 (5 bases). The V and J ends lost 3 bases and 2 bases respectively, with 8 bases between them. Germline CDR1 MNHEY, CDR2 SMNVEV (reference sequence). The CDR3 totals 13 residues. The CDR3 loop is CASSFEGAYEQYF. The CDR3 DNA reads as TGTGCCAGCAGTTTTGAAGGGGCCTACGAGCAGTACTTC.

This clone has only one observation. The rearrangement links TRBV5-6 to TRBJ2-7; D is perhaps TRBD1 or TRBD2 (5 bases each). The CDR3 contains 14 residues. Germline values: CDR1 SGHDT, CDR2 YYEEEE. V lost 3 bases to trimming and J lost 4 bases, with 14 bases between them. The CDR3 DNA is TGTGCCAGCAGCTCTCGGGACCCTTTATACGAGCAGTACTTC. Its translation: CASSSRDPLYEQYF.

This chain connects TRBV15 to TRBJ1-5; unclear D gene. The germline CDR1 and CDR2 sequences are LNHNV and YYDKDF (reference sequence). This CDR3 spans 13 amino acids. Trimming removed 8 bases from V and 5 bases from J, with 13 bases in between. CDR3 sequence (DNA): TGTGCCACCCGGGGAACCGATTATCAGCCCCAGCATTTT. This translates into CATRGTDYQPQHF.

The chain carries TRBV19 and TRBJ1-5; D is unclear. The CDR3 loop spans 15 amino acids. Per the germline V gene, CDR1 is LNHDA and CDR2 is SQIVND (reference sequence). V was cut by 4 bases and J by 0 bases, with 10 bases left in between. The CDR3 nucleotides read TGTGCCAGTAGTAGGGCCATGCTTAGCAATCAGCCCCAGCATTTT. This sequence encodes CASSRAMLSNQPQHF.

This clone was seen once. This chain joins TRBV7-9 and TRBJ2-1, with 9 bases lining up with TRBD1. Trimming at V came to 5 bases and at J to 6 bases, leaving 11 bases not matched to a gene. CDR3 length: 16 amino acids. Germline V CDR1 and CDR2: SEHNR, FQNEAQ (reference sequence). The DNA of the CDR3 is TGTGCCAGCAGCGTAGATAGGACAGGGGCTTTCAATGAGCAGTTCTTC. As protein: CASSVDRTGAFNEQFF.

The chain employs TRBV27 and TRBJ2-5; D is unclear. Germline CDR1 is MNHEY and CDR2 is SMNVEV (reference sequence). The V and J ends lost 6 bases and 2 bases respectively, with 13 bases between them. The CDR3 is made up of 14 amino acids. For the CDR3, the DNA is TGTGCCAGCAGAAACATGGGAAGTCAAGAGACCCAGTACTTC. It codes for CASRNMGSQETQYF.

This CDR3 reads CAWASGSETQYF. As DNA, the CDR3 is TGTGCCTGGGCTAGCGGGAGTGAGACCCAGTACTTC. The chain combines TRBV30 with TRBJ2-5, with 10 bases that match TRBD2. The V gene end was trimmed by 5 bases and the J gene end by 5 bases; junction bases not matched to a gene: 2. This CDR3 spans 12 amino acids. The germline gives CDR1 GTSNPN, CDR2 SVGIG (reference sequence).

CDR3 sequence reads: CAIRTEGTQYF. DNA of the CDR3: TGTGCCATCCGTACCGAAGGTACGCAGTATTTT. The chain employs TRBV10-3 and TRBJ2-3, with D unresolved. Germline lookup yields CDR1 ENHRY and CDR2 SYGVKD. Trimming pared 8 bases from V and 8 bases from J, leaving 11 bases between. The CDR3 is made up of 11 amino acids.

The CDR3 region is CASSLFPGHTEAFF. As DNA, the CDR3 is TGTGCCAGCAGCTTATTTCCAGGGCACACTGAAGCTTTCTTT. The chain combines TRBV7-2 with TRBJ1-1; TRBD1 might be the D (5 bases). Deletions cut 2 bases from V and 3 bases from J, with 10 bases between. The CDR3 covers 14 residues. Looked up from germline, CDR1 is SGHTA and CDR2 is FQGNSA.

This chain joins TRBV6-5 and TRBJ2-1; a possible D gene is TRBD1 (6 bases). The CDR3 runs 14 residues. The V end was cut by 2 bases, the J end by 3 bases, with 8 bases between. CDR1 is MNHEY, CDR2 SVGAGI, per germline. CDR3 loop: CASSYTGNYNEQFF. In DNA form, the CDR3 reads TGTGCCAGCAGTTACACAGGGAACTACAATGAGCAGTTCTTC.

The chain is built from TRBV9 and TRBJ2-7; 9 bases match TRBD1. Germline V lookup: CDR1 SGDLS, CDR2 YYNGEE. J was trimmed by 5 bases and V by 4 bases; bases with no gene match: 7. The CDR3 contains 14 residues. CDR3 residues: CASSPTRTGDEQYF. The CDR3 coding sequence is TGTGCCAGCAGCCCAACCCGGACAGGGGACGAGCAGTACTTC.

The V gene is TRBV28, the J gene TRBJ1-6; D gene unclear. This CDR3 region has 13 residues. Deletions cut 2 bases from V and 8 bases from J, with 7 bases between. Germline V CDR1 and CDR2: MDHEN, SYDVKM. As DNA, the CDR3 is TGTGCCAGCAGTTTAAACAGTTATTCACCCCTCCACTTT. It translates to CASSLNSYSPLHF.

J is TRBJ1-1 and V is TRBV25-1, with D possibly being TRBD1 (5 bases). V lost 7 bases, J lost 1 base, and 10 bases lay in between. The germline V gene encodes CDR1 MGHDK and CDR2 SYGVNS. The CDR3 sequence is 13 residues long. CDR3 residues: CASKGTGNTEAFF. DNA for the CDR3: TGTGCCAGCAAAGGCACAGGGAACACTGAAGCTTTCTTT.

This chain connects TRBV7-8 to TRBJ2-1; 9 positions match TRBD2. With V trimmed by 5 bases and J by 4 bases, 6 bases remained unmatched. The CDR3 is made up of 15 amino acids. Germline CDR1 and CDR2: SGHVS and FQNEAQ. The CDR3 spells CASSPRTSAYNEQFF. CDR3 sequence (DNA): TGTGCCAGCAGCCCGCGGACTAGCGCTTACAATGAGCAGTTCTTC.

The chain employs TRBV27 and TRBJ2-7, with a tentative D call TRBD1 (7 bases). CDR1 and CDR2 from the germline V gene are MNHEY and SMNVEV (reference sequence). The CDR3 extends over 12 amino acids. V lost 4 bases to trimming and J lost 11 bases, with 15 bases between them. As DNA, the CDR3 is TGTGCCAGCAGTTCAGCAGGGGGGATGGAGTACTTC. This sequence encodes CASSSAGGMEYF.

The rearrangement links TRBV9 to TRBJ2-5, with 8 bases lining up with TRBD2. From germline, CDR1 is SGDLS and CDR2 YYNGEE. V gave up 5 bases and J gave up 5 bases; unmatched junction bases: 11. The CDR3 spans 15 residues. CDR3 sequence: CASRRGGGPGETQYF. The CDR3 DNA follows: TGTGCCAGCAGGCGAGGCGGGGGGCCAGGGGAGACCCAGTACTTC.

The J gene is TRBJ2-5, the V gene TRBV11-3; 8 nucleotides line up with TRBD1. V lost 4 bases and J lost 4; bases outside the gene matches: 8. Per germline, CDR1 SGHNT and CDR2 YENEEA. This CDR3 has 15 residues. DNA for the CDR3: TGTGCCAGCAGCTCCCGTGAGGGGACAGGAGAGACCCAGTACTTC. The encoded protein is CASSSREGTGETQYF.

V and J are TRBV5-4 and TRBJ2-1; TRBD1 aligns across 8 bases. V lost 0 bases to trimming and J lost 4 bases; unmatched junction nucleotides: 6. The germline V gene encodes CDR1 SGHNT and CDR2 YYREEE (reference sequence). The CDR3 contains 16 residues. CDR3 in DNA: TGTGCCAGCAGCTTGGTTTGGGACAGGTATTACAATGAGCAGTTCTTC. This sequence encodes CASSLVWDRYYNEQFF.